The table lists the clone carrying this T cell receptor delta chain with a count of one. This sample was included in a study of gamma-delta chains in newborns, infants, children. Study-level information: Polyclonal expansion of innate γδ T cells after birth follows microbial exposure.

TCRdb reprocessed the reads using CATT. The repertoire holds about 6,900 delta-chain clones, about 11% seen once, with 6% to 9% in the top ten. This TCR was recovered from a child who was a newborn, infant or young child, either healthy, febrile or measles-vaccinated (not recorded which). The specimen was blood.

CDR3 DNA: TGTGCCTGTGACACCGTTTGGGAAATTGGGGAGTTGTCAGCGCAACTCTTCTTT. Its translation: CACDTVWEIGELSAQLFF. Without a V gene call, the J gene is given as TRDJ2; the table's TRDD3 call for D was not verified on the DNA. The length of the CDR3 is 18 residues.